One and the same sample provided the 28 T cell receptor beta chains below, sequenced in a study of shared clonotypes between healthy human individuals. The table came from immunoSEQ multiplex PCR; TCRdb's copy has only in-frame clones and leaves some out. The sample carries fewer than 400,000 clones, roughly 70% recorded once. The sample consisted of memory CD4+ T cells sorted from blood. Subset indicated: CD45RA-negative fraction. These receptors were taken from a man aged 25-45 years in good health.

This clone was observed once. The chain joins TRBV5-1 to TRBJ2-1; 10 bases are a match to TRBD2. Per germline, CDR1 SGHRS and CDR2 YFSETQ. Unmatched junction bases numbered 6, after V lost 0 bases and J lost 6 bases. The CDR3 is 16 residues long. CDR3 nucleotides: TGCGCCAGCAGCTTGGGGCTAGCGGGAGACCTCAATGAGCAGTTCTTC. This codes for CASSLGLAGDLNEQFF.

The V and J genes are TRBV14 and TRBJ2-6; D possibly matches TRBD1 or TRBD2 (5 bases each). CDR1 and CDR2 (germline): SGHDN, FVKESK. The CDR3 extends over 16 amino acids. Trimming took off 2 bases at V and 1 base at J, with 9 bases between the two ends. The CDR3 bases are TGTGCCAGCAGCCAACTCGGGGCGTCTGGGGCCAACGTCCTGACTTTC. The encoded protein is CASSQLGASGANVLTF.

The rearrangement uses TRBV30 and TRBJ1-5; D call uncertain. This CDR3 region has 13 residues. CDR1 is GTSNPN, CDR2 SVGIG, per germline (reference sequence). V gave up 1 base and J gave up 4 bases, with 8 bases separating them. The CDR3 reads CAWSEYRNQPQHF. The CDR3 bases are TGTGCCTGGAGTGAATACCGGAATCAGCCCCAGCATTTT.

This clone has a handful of counts. The V call is TRBV18, the J call TRBJ2-5; D gene unclear. V gave up 2 bases and J gave up 4 bases, with 5 bases separating them. Looked up from germline, CDR1 is KGHSH and CDR2 is LQKENI. This CDR3 comprises 12 residues. The CDR3 nucleotides read TGTGCCAGCTCACCATTGGGAGAGACCCAGTACTTC. Its protein product is CASSPLGETQYF.

This clone appeared once. V and J are TRBV6-1 and TRBJ2-7, with D possibly TRBD2 on 6 matching bases. Trimming removed 2 bases at V and 3 bases at J, with 26 bases between. CDR3 length: 19 amino acids. From germline, CDR1 is MNHNS and CDR2 SASEGT. CDR3 sequence (DNA): TGTGCCAGCAGTGAACTGATGGCTGGAGGGAGCTTCGCCTACTACGAGCAGTACTTC. Translating gives CASSELMAGGSFAYYEQYF.

This chain connects TRBV7-4 to TRBJ2-7; 7 bases map to TRBD1. V lost 10 bases, J lost 1 base, and 7 bases stayed unmatched. The CDR3 contains 13 residues. From germline, CDR1 is SGHVT and CDR2 SQSDAQ. CDR3 bases: TGTGCCATCGACAGGGACGGTTCCTACGAGCAGTACTTC. This sequence encodes CAIDRDGSYEQYF. The entire variable domain, with the rest obtained from reference TRBV7-4 and TRBJ2-7, is as follows: GAGVSQSPRYKVAKRGRDVALRCDSISGHVTLYWYRQTLGQGSEVLTYSQSDAQRDKSGRPSGRFSAERPERSVSTLKIQRTEQGDSAVYLCAIDRDGSYEQYFGPGTRLTVT.

V gene TRBV5-4 combines with J gene TRBJ2-1, with TRBD1 as a possible D gene (6 bases). Between the trimmed V and J ends, which lost 3 bases and 5 bases, there was a span of 6 bases. Germline V gene data show CDR1 as SGHNT and CDR2 as YYREEE (reference sequence). The CDR3 loop spans 12 amino acids. The CDR3 spells CASSWDNNEQFF. CDR3 sequence (DNA): TGTGCCAGCAGCTGGGACAACAATGAGCAGTTCTTC.

This clone came up a few times. The chain couples TRBV28 to TRBJ1-1, with unresolved D. Germline V gene sequence: CDR1 MDHEN, CDR2 SYDVKM. V was clipped by 7 bases and J by 0 bases, with 9 bases between them. The CDR3 extends over 13 amino acids. Here the CDR3 DNA reads TGTGCCAGCAATATGGGCGTGAACACTGAAGCTTTCTTT. Its translation: CASNMGVNTEAFF. Complete variable domain (other parts from reference TRBV28 and TRBJ1-1): DVKVTQSSRYLVKRTGEKVFLECVQDMDHENMFWYRQDPGLGLRLIYFSYDVKMKEKGDIPEGYSVSREKKERFSLILESASTNQTSMYLCASNMGVNTEAFFGQGTRLTVV.

The V call is TRBV29-1, the J call TRBJ2-1, with a possible D match to TRBD2 (6 bases). Trimming cost V 4 bases and J 8 bases, with 9 bases left between them. CDR1 SQVTM and CDR2 ANQGSEA come from the germline V gene. This CDR3 comprises 11 residues. In DNA, the CDR3 is TGCAGCGTTGGCAGGGACTATGAGCAGTTCTTC. Residues: CSVGRDYEQFF.

This clone was recorded a few times. V usage is TRBV20-1 and J usage is TRBJ1-1; D is possibly TRBD1 (6 bases). The V and J ends lost 3 bases and 6 bases respectively, with 8 bases between them. This CDR3 has 11 amino acids. CDR1 is DFQATT and CDR2 is SNEGSKA in the germline V gene (reference sequence). Written as DNA, the CDR3 is TGCAGTGCTAGCAGGACAGCTGAAGCTTTCTTT. This sequence encodes CSASRTAEAFF.

This clone was seen a few times. This chain links TRBV7-9 with TRBJ2-7; no reliable D call. Germline-derived CDR1 and CDR2 are SEHNR and FQNEAQ (reference sequence). Deletions cut 1 base from V and 2 bases from J, with 12 bases between. The CDR3 is 15 amino acids. CDR3 coding DNA: TGTGCCAGCAGCTTAGTAGGGCGTAATCCCTACGAGCAGTACTTC. This sequence encodes CASSLVGRNPYEQYF. Together with reference TRBV7-9 and TRBJ2-7, the CDR3 gives the full variable domain: DTGVSQNPRHKITKRGQNVTFRCDPISEHNRLYWYRQTLGQGPEFLTYFQNEAQLEKSRLLSDRFSAERPKGSFSTLEIQRTEQGDSAMYLCASSLVGRNPYEQYFGPGTRLTVT.

This clone was counted a few times. V usage is TRBV6-1 and J usage is TRBJ1-1; a possible D gene is TRBD1 (5 bases). The CDR3 has 14 amino acids. Trimming took 6 bases from V and 5 from J, leaving 16 bases between them. Germline CDR1 and CDR2: MNHNS and SASEGT. Here the CDR3 reads CASRTADGVTEAFF. The CDR3 DNA is TGTGCCAGCAGGACAGCGGACGGGGTAACTGAAGCTTTCTTT.

The chain has TRBV5-6 and TRBJ1-5; D is uncertain. Trimming cost V 4 bases and J 0 bases, with 11 bases left between them. Germline V lookup: CDR1 SGHDT, CDR2 YYEEEE. This CDR3 is built from 15 residues. The chain's CDR3 is CASSPSRSSNQPQHF. The DNA for the CDR3 is TGTGCCAGCAGCCCCTCCCGGTCTAGCAATCAGCCCCAGCATTTT.

V and J are TRBV6-1 and TRBJ2-7; D possibly uses TRBD1 or TRBD2 (5 bases each). Germline CDR1 MNHNS, CDR2 SASEGT. The CDR3 is made up of 14 amino acids. V was trimmed by 6 bases and J by 2 bases, leaving 14 bases between them. The DNA of the CDR3 is TGTGCCAGCAGGCGGGCAGGGCTGGCCTACGAGCAGTACTTC. This codes for CASRRAGLAYEQYF.

In regard to this clone: Given a far larger clone just one base away, this is likely a sequencing read error. J is TRBJ2-2 and V is TRBV6-1; a possible D gene is TRBD1 (5 bases). The CDR3 spans 14 residues. Per the germline V gene, CDR1 is MNHNS and CDR2 is SASEGT. CDR3 bases: TGTACCAGCAGTGAAGGGTCAGGGTACGGGGAGCTGTTTTTT. Encoded protein: CTSSEGSGYGELFF.

In its sample, this clone was seen a few times. The chain has TRBV28 and TRBJ1-2; D is ambiguous. Germline V gene lookup returns CDR1 MDHEN and CDR2 SYDVKM. This CDR3 spans 15 amino acids. With 4 bases removed from V and 5 bases from J, the gap between germline ends came to 17 bases. The CDR3 loop reads CASSSGGRLGYGYTF. CDR3 coding DNA: TGTGCCAGCAGTTCGGGAGGGAGGCTTGGTTATGGCTACACCTTC.

A single count supports this clone. This sequence joins TRBV5-1 and TRBJ2-3, with D possibly being TRBD1 (5 bases). This CDR3 is 15 amino acids long. Germline assignment: CDR1 SGHRS and CDR2 YFSETQ. Trimming pared 0 bases from V and 2 bases from J, leaving 10 bases between. The CDR3 nucleotides are TGCGCCAGCAGCTTGGATAGCAGGGCCACAGATACGCAGTATTTT. Its translation is CASSLDSRATDTQYF.

The sample holds a few counts of this clone. The junction and the germline gene differ at one end; a read error may be behind it. CDR3 nucleotide sequence: TGTGCCAGCATTGAACAGGGGATGGGCGAGCAGTACTTC. Amino acid sequence: CASIEQGMGEQYF. This sequence joins TRBV2 and TRBJ2-7, with 7 nucleotides matching TRBD1. Germline V CDR1 and CDR2: SNHLY, FYNNEI. The CDR3 runs to 13 residues.

The chain is built from TRBV11-2 and TRBJ2-7, with 9 bases lining up with TRBD1. CDR3 length equals 16 residues. After removal of 0 bases from V and 4 bases from J, the junction contained 7 bases not matched to a gene. Germline CDR1 and CDR2: SGHAT and FQNNGV. The DNA for the CDR3 is TGTGCCAGCAGCTTAGAACAGGGGGCCCAAAGGTACGAGCAGTACTTC. This translates into CASSLEQGAQRYEQYF.

J is TRBJ2-5 and V is TRBV29-1; D unclear. Trimming stripped 4 bases from V and 3 bases from J, with 9 bases between. The germline V gene has CDR1 SQVTM and CDR2 ANQGSEA. The CDR3 is made up of 12 amino acids. This CDR3 reads CSVGSGKETQYF. The CDR3 DNA follows: TGCAGCGTTGGGTCCGGCAAAGAGACCCAGTACTTC.

The chain has TRBV5-1 and TRBJ1-1; D is perhaps TRBD1 (6 bases). Germline CDR1 is SGHRS and CDR2 is YFSETQ. V lost 0 bases to trimming and J lost 4 bases, with 13 bases between them. CDR3 size: 15 residues. CDR3 protein: CASSLEGVRGTEAFF. The CDR3 coding sequence is TGCGCCAGCAGCTTGGAGGGGGTCCGGGGCACTGAAGCTTTCTTT. Drawing the rest from reference TRBV5-1 and TRBJ1-1, the complete variable domain is KAGVTQTPRYLIKTRGQQVTLSCSPISGHRSVSWYQQTPGQGLQFLFEYFSETQRNKGNFPGRFSGRQFSNSRSEMNVSTLELGDSALYLCASSLEGVRGTEAFFGQGTRLTVV.

The rearrangement joins TRBV5-1 to TRBJ2-2, with TRBD1 matching over 7 bases. This CDR3 region has 16 residues. V gave up 10 bases and J gave up 3 bases; unmatched junction bases: 15. Germline V lookup: CDR1 SGHRS, CDR2 YFSETQ. The CDR3 bases are TGCGCCTCTAAGACAGGGAACCTCTTCCACACCGGGGAGCTGTTTTTT. Its translation is CASKTGNLFHTGELFF.

V is TRBV12-2 and J is TRBJ2-1; TRBD2 is taken as the D call from the table, unchecked against the DNA. TRBV12-2 has pseudogene status. The CDR3 spans 19 residues. The CDR3 spells CASRSVTSGSLITNNEQFF. CDR3 in DNA: TGTGCAAGTCGCTCCGTGACTAGCGGGTCTTTGATTACAAACAATGAGCAGTTCTTC.

The rearrangement links TRBV28 to TRBJ1-2; the D is unclear. Germline V gene sequence: CDR1 MDHEN, CDR2 SYDVKM. The CDR3 contains 11 residues. Trimming left V 5 bases short and J 3 bases short, with 4 bases between. CDR3: CASSTDYGYTF. CDR3 nucleotides: TGTGCCAGCAGTACAGACTATGGCTACACCTTC.

The rearrangement joins TRBV6-1 to TRBJ2-5; TRBD2 agrees at 9 bases. The CDR3 spans 15 residues. V shed 3 bases, J shed 3 bases, and the junction held 5 bases outside the gene matches. CDR1 and CDR2 from the germline V gene are MNHNS and SASEGT. CDR3 loop: CASSDLSGRKETQYF. CDR3 DNA: TGTGCCAGCAGTGATTTAAGCGGGAGGAAAGAGACCCAGTACTTC.

This clone was found once. The V call is TRBV30, the J call TRBJ1-4; D possibly corresponds to TRBD1 (6 bases). The V gene lost 1 base and the J gene lost 8 bases, with 20 bases spanning the gap. Germline V gene data show CDR1 as GTSNPN and CDR2 as SVGIG (reference sequence). This CDR3 comprises 16 residues. CDR3 sequence reads: CAWSGEQGRGWEKLFF. In DNA form, the CDR3 reads TGTGCCTGGAGTGGAGAGCAGGGCAGGGGATGGGAAAAACTGTTTTTT.

The V call is TRBV29-1, the J call TRBJ2-3, with D maybe TRBD2 (6 bases). The germline V gene has CDR1 SQVTM and CDR2 ANQGSEA. The V gene lost 2 bases and the J gene lost 4 bases, with 7 bases spanning the gap. This CDR3 is 12 amino acids long. CDR3 nucleotides: TGCAGCGTTGAAAGGAGGGCAGATACGCAGTATTTT. It specifies CSVERRADTQYF.

This clone was seen just once. The chain has TRBV10-3 and TRBJ2-3; D call uncertain. Trimming stripped 6 bases from V and 0 bases from J, with 7 bases between. The V gene's germline CDR1 is ENHRY and CDR2 SYGVKD. This CDR3 is built from 13 residues. The chain's CDR3 is CAIRSESTDTQYF. CDR3 DNA sequence: TGTGCCATCAGGTCGGAGAGCACAGATACGCAGTATTTT.